This is a list of T cell receptor beta chains from one sample in a study of blood T cell repertoires in COVID-19. Method: immunoSEQ multiplex PCR; TCRdb's copy keeps in-frame clones and lacks some. The sample has some 190,000 clones, 80% seen once; the top ten hold 5.5% to 8.5%. The sample taken for sequencing was peripheral blood. All receptors derive from a man aged 60-69 years with acute or convalescent COVID-19. CDR3s include the opening cysteine and the closing phenylalanine or tryptophan. D genes are given only for firm matches. Rows give clone size only sometimes, using once, few, many, or a class for an expanded clone.

>TRBV9|NA|NA|TRBJ1-6
TGTGCCAGCAGCGTACAAGACGGAGTGGAGAATTCACCCCTCCACTTT
CASSVQDGVENSPLHF
>TRBV3-1/TRBV3-2|few|TRBD1|TRBJ1-2
TGTGCCAGCAGCCAATCGACAGGGTATCGGTATGGCTACACCTTC
CASSQSTGYRYGYTF
>TRBV12-3/TRBV12-4|few|NA|TRBJ1-1
TGTGCCAGCAGGTCAGGGGTGAACACTGAAGCTTTCTTT
CASRSGVNTEAFF
>TRBV6-1|NA|NA|TRBJ1-3
TGTGCCAGCAGCGAAGGGGGACAAAGTAGGAACACCATATATTTT
CASSEGGQSRNTIYF
>TRBV19|NA|NA|TRBJ1-2
TGTGCCAGTAGTATTTCGGCAGGGGCTAACTATGGCTACACCTTC
CASSISAGANYGYTF
>TRBV30|NA|TRBD1|TRBJ2-7
TGTGCCTGGAGTCCAGGACAGGGAGGCTCCTACGAGCAGTACTTC
CAWSPGQGGSYEQYF
>TRBV19|NA|TRBD2|TRBJ2-1
TGTGCCAGTAGTTTTCCGACTAGCGGGAGATTTGAGCAGTTCTTC
CASSFPTSGRFEQFF
>TRBV29-1|NA|TRBD2|TRBJ2-1
TGCAGCGCCCCTACTAGCGCGATCGACAATGAGCAGTTCTTC
CSAPTSAIDNEQFF
>TRBV4-3|NA|TRBD1|TRBJ1-2
TGCGCCAGCAGCCAGGGCCAGGGGGCCTATGGCTACACCTTC
CASSQGQGAYGYTF
>TRBV14|NA|TRBD2|TRBJ2-1
TGTGCCAGCAGCCCGGGACTAGCGCTAAGGGTGGGCAATGAGCAGTTCTTC
CASSPGLALRVGNEQFF
>TRBV27|few|TRBD1|TRBJ1-4
TGTGCCAGCAGTCCCCTTAAGAAGACAGGGGTGATAGAAAAACTGTTTTTT
CASSPLKKTGVIEKLFF